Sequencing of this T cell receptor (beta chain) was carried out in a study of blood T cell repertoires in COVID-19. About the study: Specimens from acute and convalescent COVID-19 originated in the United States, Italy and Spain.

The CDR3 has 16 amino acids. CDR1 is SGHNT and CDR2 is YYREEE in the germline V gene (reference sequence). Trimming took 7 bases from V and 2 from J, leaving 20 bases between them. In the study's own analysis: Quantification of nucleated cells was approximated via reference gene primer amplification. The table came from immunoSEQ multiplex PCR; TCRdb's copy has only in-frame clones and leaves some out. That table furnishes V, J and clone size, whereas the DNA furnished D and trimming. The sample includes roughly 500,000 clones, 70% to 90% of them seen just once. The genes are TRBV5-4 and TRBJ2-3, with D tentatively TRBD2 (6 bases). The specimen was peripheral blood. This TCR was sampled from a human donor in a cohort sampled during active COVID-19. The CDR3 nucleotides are TGTGCCAGCGCCCTTGGGGGGTGGGGCCTCACAGATACGCAGTATTTT. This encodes CASALGGWGLTDTQYF.